The sample holds a few counts of the clone carrying this TCR beta chain. TCRdb's copy holds only in-frame clones and misses some; the assay was immunoSEQ multiplex PCR. The sample has some 120,000 clones; about 92% are singletons. The CDR3 sequence is 16 residues long. CDR1 is MNHEY and CDR2 is SVGEGT in the germline V gene. With 2 bases clipped from V and 5 bases from J, the junction kept 10 bases outside the gene matches. This record belongs to a study of control samples from healthy donors and cancer patients. Specimen: PBMCs. The TCR comes from an older man with head and neck cancer. J is TRBJ2-7 and V is TRBV6-2 or TRBV6-3; TRBD1 matches 9 bases. The CDR3 coding sequence is TGTGCCAGCAGTTACCCAGGGACAGGGCTCCCCCACGAGCAGTACTTC. Residues: CASSYPGTGLPHEQYF.